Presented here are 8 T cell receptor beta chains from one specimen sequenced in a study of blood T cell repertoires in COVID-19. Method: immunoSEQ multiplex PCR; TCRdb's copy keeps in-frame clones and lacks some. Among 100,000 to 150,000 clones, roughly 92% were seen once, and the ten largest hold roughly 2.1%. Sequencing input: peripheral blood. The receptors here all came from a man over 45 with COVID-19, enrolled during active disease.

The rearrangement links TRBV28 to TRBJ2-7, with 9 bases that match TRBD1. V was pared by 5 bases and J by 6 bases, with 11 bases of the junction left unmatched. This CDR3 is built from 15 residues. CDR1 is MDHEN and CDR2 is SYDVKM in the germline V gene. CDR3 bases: TGTGCCAGCAGTCACCCGGGACAGGGTCCCGCCGAGCAGTACTTC. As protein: CASSHPGQGPAEQYF.

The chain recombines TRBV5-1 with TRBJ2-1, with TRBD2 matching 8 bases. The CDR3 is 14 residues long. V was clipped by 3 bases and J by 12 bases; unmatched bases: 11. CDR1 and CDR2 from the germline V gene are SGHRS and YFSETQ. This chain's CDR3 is CASSSTAGEGGQFF. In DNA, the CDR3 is TGCGCCAGCAGCTCGACAGCGGGGGAGGGCGGGCAGTTCTTC.

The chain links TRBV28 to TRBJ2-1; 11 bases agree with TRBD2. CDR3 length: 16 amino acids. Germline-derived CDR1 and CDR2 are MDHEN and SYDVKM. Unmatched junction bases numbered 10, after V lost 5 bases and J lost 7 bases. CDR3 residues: CASSRSGRAGLNEQFF. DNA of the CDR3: TGTGCCAGCAGTCGTAGCGGGAGGGCGGGTTTGAATGAGCAGTTCTTC.

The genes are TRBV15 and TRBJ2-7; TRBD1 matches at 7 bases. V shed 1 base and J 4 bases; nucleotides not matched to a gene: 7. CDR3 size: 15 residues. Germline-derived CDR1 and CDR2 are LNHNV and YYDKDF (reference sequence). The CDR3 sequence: CATSRARQGVYEQYV. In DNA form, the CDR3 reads TGTGCCACCAGCAGAGCCCGACAGGGAGTTTACGAGCAGTACGTC.

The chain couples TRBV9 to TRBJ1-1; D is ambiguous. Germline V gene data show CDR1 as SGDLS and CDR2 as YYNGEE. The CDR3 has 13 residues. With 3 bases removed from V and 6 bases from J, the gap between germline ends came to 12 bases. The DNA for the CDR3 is TGTGCCAGCAGCGGGGCCGGAGGCTCTGAAGCTTTCTTT. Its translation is CASSGAGGSEAFF.

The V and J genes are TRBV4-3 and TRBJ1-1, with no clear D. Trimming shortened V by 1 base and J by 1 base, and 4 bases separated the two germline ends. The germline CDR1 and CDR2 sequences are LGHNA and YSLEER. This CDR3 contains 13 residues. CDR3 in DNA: TGCGCCAGCAGCCAAGCTACGAACACTGAAGCTTTCTTT. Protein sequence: CASSQATNTEAFF.

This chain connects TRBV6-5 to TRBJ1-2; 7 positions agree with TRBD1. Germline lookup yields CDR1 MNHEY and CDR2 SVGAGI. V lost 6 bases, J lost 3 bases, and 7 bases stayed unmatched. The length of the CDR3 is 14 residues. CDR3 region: CASSQGTDDYGYTF. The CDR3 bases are TGTGCCAGCAGCCAGGGGACAGACGACTATGGCTACACCTTC.

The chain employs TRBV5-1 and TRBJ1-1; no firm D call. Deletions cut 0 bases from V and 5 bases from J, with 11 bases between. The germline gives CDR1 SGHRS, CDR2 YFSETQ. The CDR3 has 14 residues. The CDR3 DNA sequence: TGCGCCAGCAGCTTGGTCGCGGAGGGTACTGAAGCTTTCTTT. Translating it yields CASSLVAEGTEAFF.